This T cell receptor beta chain was identified during a study of cytotoxic CD8 clonotypes in ibrutinib-treated CLL (dated by TCRdb to the early 2020s). With regard to the full study: The cohort was composed of under 12 relapsed/refractory and fewer than 16 treatment-naive patients; IGHV unmutated status was identified in approximately 18 patients. Responses were partial in roughly 24 patients and complete in 2; after median 68 months follow-up, around 15 stayed in remission and around 12 progressed. The response samples were drawn at a median of roughly twelve months into treatment, with a range of about 6 to 40 months. On average, each sample had roughly 230,000 productive templates and approximately 100,000 productive rearrangements. Of the 90 or so participants in the trial, roughly 26 had longitudinal samples available. Cryopreserved peripheral blood mononuclear cells were collected before treatment, at response, and at either disease progression or sustained remission. Every sample from remission and from progressive disease was obtained while the patients were still on ibrutinib. Overall results and qualifications from the work: Baseline clonality exceeded that of age-matched healthy donors and correlated strongly with circulating CD8+ T-cell counts. Sustained-remission and progressing patients did not have matched sampling times, and lymph node repertoires were not examined. An increase in clonality was observed at ibrutinib response, with clonality remaining stable during sustained remission and falling back toward baseline at progression. Public clonotypes were rare and either shrank or stayed stable during treatment, and the rise in clonality at ibrutinib response reflected expansion of private clonotypes.

On a MiSeq, deep resolution sequencing aimed for a depth between 1 in 1 million and 1 in 200,000 T cells, with each clonotype covered approximately 10x on average. TCR beta libraries were generated with the immunoSEQ hsTCRB Kit. The paper's data handling went like this. ImmunoSEQ Data Assistant and ImmunoSEQ Analyzer were used for data analysis, and V, D and J genes were assigned according to IMGT definitions. Clonality, which ranges from 0 to 1, was calculated by subtracting the normalized Shannon entropy of productive rearrangement frequencies from one. Only overrepresented clonotypes making up at least 0.05% of each patient's repertoire were included in the public clonotype analysis. Approximately 12 repertoires from age-matched healthy donors, obtained from immuneACCESS, served as clonality controls. What TCRdb holds here is the immuneACCESS table cut down to in-frame rearrangements. Part of the clones is not present; checked against another copy, under half of the missing clones reflect an unresolved V gene, and the others are unexplained. D and trimming come from the DNA, and the V and J calls and clone size come from that table. The sample yields approximately 340,000 clones; over 55% were counted once. The ten largest make up approximately 6% of the sample.

CDR1 SEHNR and CDR2 FQNEAQ are derived from the germline V gene (reference sequence). CDR3 length: 14 amino acids, cysteine to phenylalanine. Of all the DNA, just the CDR3 is kept, 42 bases in frame from base 1. The V and J ends are trimmed by 5 bases and 0 bases, leaving 8 bases between them. Concerning this clone: This receptor's antigen is unknown. No quality values exist for individual bases; no much larger clone is one base distant.

For TCR beta library preparation, roughly 2 micrograms of genomic DNA were extracted from the cryopreserved PBMCs. Longitudinal blood samples from CLL patients receiving ibrutinib monotherapy were subjected to high-throughput TCR beta sequencing. Patients were enrolled in a phase 2 open-label single-center ibrutinib monotherapy trial. This sample comprised PBMCs, obtained after 36 months of ibrutinib treatment. The TCR sequence derives from a human donor with chronic lymphocytic leukemia. The rearranged chain carries TRBV7-9 and TRBJ2-4; confidence is insufficient to name the D gene. The CDR3: CASSPSLAKNIQYF. The base sequence is TGTGCCAGCAGCCCCTCCCTAGCCAAAAACATTCAGTACTTC.